The rows below give T cell receptor beta chains drawn from one sample of a study of blood T cells in healthy people across ages. TCRdb reprocessed the 5' RACE reads via MiXCR and lists one record per CDR3 protein. Of approximately 850,000 distinct CDR3 sequences listed, approximately 44% are singletons. What was sequenced was blood. The receptors here all came from a man aged 60 to 75 in good health. Both conserved end residues are part of each CDR3. The D gene is left open where the match is weak. Not all rows give a size; the values are once, few, many and, for expanded clones, a class.

>NA|NA|TRBV7-9|TRBJ2-1
TGTGCCAGCAGCTTAATAACGACGCGTACCAATGAGCAGTTCTTC
CASSLITTRTNEQFF
>TRBD1|NA|TRBV24-1|TRBJ2-3
TGTGCCACCAGTGGGGACAGCGTCACAGATACGCAGTATTTT
CATSGDSVTDTQYF
>TRBD2|NA|TRBV7-3|TRBJ2-5
TGTGCCAGCAGCCCCGGGACTAGTACGGGTCTTCAAGAGACCCAGTACTTC
CASSPGTSTGLQETQYF
>NA|NA|TRBV7-2|TRBJ2-7
TGTGCCAGCAGCTTAGCCTCGACAACTTACGAGCAGTACTTC
CASSLASTTYEQYF
>TRBD1|NA|TRBV7-2|TRBJ2-5
TGTGCCAGCAGCCTCGGGACAGGGTTTGAGACCCAGTACTTC
CASSLGTGFETQYF
>TRBD2|NA|TRBV28|TRBJ2-5
TGTGCCAGCAGTTCCCCCCTGGCGGGGGAGTACGAGACCCAGTACTTC
CASSSPLAGEYETQYF
>NA|few|TRBV20-1|TRBJ2-7
TGCAGTGCTAGACCCCCTTCAAGCCTGAAAAACTACGAGCAGTACTTC
CSARPPSSLKNYEQYF
>TRBD1|NA|TRBV20-1|TRBJ1-2
TGCAGTGCTAGGGGTACAGGGGGCCGCTATGGCTACACCTTC
CSARGTGGRYGYTF
>NA|NA|TRBV28|TRBJ2-7
TGTGCCAGCATTGGCAGGCACCGGTACGAGCAGTACTTC
CASIGRHRYEQYF
>TRBD1|few|TRBV4-3|TRBJ2-3
TGCGCCAGCAGCCAGCAGCCCGGGACAGGGGCCTCAGATACGCAGTATTTT
CASSQQPGTGASDTQYF
>NA|few|TRBV4-3|TRBJ2-3
TGCGCCAGCAGCCAAGATGGTCCCGGTTTGGGTTCGGATACGCAGTATTTT
CASSQDGPGLGSDTQYF
>NA|NA|TRBV6-6|TRBJ1-2
TGTGCCAGCAGTTACTCGAACAGGGCGCGATTATATGGCTACACCTTC
CASSYSNRARLYGYTF
>NA|NA|TRBV7-2|TRBJ2-4
TGTGCCAGCAGCTTAGCGGCGTTGGGGTTGGGCATTCAGTACTTC
CASSLAALGLGIQYF
>NA|few|TRBV12-3/TRBV12-4|TRBJ1-2
TGTGCCACCCGGGAGGGTACCGTCAGCTATGGCTACACCTTC
CATREGTVSYGYTF
>TRBD2|few|TRBV5-1|TRBJ2-5
TGCGCCAGCAGCAGGACTAGCGGAACAAAGGAGACCCAGTACTTC
CASSRTSGTKETQYF
>NA|few|TRBV7-3|TRBJ2-3
TGTGCCAGCAGCTCCGGCGGAGGAGACACAGATACGCAGTATTTT
CASSSGGGDTDTQYF
>NA|NA|TRBV12-3/TRBV12-4|TRBJ2-2
TGTGCCAGCAGTGTGGACGCGAACACCGGGGAGCTGTTTTTT
CASSVDANTGELFF
>NA|NA|TRBV7-9|TRBJ2-1
TGTGCCAGCAGCCTAACAGGGCAAATCTACAATGAGCAGTTCTTC
CASSLTGQIYNEQFF
>TRBD1|NA|TRBV29-1|TRBJ2-2
TGCAGCGTCCGGGACAGGGGTACCGGGGAGCTGTTTTTT
CSVRDRGTGELFF
>TRBD1|few|TRBV6-5|TRBJ1-1
TGTGCCAGCAGTCGACAGGGGGCCTGGACTGAAGCTTTCTTT
CASSRQGAWTEAFF
>TRBD2|few|TRBV4-3|TRBJ2-5
TGCGCCAGCAGCCAAGATTATCGGCCTCTAGCGGGCGAACAAGAGACCCAGTACTTC
CASSQDYRPLAGEQETQYF
>NA|NA|TRBV20-1|TRBJ2-7
TGCAGTGCTAGGGACCGGATCAAGCCCTACGAGCAGTACTTC
CSARDRIKPYEQYF
>NA|NA|TRBV6-5|TRBJ2-2
TGTGCCAGCAGTAAAAGGGGGGAGAACACCGGGGAGCTGTTTTTT
CASSKRGENTGELFF
>TRBD1|NA|TRBV11-2|TRBJ2-7
TGTGCCAGCAGCTTAGGGGTTACAGGGGGCCCCTACGAGCAGTACTTC
CASSLGVTGGPYEQYF
>TRBD2|NA|TRBV29-1|TRBJ2-2
TGCAGCCCTAGTGGGGGGGGGACCGGGGAGCTGTTTTTT
CSPSGGGTGELFF
>NA|NA|TRBV15|TRBJ2-5
TGTGCCACCAGCGGAAGGGGCCTTATGTACTTC
CATSGRGLMYF
>NA|NA|TRBV29-1|TRBJ2-1
TGCAGCGCCGCACTACCCGGGGCCTACAATGAGCAGTTCTTC
CSAALPGAYNEQFF
>NA|few|TRBV20-1|TRBJ2-1
TGCAGTGCTAGGGCCCGAGACTTGCTCTACAATGAGCAGTTCTTC
CSARARDLLYNEQFF
>TRBD1|once|TRBV2|TRBJ2-7
TGTGCCGGACAGGGGGCAATGGGCGAGCAGTACTTC
CAGQGAMGEQYF
>NA|NA|TRBV2|TRBJ1-2
TGTGCCAGCAGCCAAGGCGGTCGACAGCAGAACTATGGCTACACCTTC
CASSQGGRQQNYGYTF
>NA|NA|TRBV5-5|TRBJ1-2
TGTGCCAGGGGACCCGGGACCGAGTATGGCTACACCTTC
CARGPGTEYGYTF
>TRBD1|few|TRBV7-8|TRBJ2-5
TGTGCCAGCAGCCGAGGGGACAGCCAAGAGACCCAGTACTTC
CASSRGDSQETQYF
>NA|NA|TRBV3-1|TRBJ1-5
TGTGCCAGCAGCCAAGCGTCGGCCGGGTTAAATCAGCCCCAGCATTTT
CASSQASAGLNQPQHF